The present T cell receptor beta chain was sequenced within a study of T cell repertoires in cytomegalovirus infection. Study-wide context: CMV infection plus the matching HLA type was flagged by public TCR beta signatures.

Study observations and caveats: Across the ex vivo response, the dominant clonotypes were HLA-C-restricted CMV-specific TCR beta clonotypes.

TCRdb redid the calling of the reads with MiXCR, one entry per CDR3 protein. This sample has some 240,000 distinct CDR3 sequences, with approximately 15% found just once. This clonotype was seen a handful of times. Its antigen is still unknown. The source of this sequence is a human donor in good health (CMV status not recorded). Some clones in this sample may be carry-over from other donors' samples. The sample comprised CD8+ T cells from PBMCs.

The CDR3 sequence is CASSFQSSYEQYF. In DNA form, the CDR3 reads TGTGCCAGCAGTTTTCAGAGCTCCTACGAGCAGTACTTC. This chain uses TRBV27 with TRBJ2-7; D is unresolved. There are 13 residues in the CDR3. Germline V gene data show CDR1 as MNHEY and CDR2 as SMNVEV (reference sequence). V lost 3 bases to trimming and J lost 0 bases, with 6 bases between them.